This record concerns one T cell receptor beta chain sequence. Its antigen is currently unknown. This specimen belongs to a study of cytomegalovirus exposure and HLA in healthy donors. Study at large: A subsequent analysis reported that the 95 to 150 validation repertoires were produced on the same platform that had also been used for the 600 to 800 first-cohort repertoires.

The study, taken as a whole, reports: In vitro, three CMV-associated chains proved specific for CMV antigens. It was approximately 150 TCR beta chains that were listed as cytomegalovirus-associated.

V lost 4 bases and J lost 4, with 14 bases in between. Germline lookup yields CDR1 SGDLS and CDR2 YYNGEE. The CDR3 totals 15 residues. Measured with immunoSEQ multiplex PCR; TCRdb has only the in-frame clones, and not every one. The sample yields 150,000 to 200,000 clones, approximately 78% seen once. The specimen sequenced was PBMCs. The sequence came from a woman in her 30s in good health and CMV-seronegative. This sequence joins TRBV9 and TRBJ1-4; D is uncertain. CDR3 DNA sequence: TGTGCCAGCAGCCCCCCTGGAGGGTTTAATGAAAAACTGTTTTTT. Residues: CASSPPGGFNEKLFF.